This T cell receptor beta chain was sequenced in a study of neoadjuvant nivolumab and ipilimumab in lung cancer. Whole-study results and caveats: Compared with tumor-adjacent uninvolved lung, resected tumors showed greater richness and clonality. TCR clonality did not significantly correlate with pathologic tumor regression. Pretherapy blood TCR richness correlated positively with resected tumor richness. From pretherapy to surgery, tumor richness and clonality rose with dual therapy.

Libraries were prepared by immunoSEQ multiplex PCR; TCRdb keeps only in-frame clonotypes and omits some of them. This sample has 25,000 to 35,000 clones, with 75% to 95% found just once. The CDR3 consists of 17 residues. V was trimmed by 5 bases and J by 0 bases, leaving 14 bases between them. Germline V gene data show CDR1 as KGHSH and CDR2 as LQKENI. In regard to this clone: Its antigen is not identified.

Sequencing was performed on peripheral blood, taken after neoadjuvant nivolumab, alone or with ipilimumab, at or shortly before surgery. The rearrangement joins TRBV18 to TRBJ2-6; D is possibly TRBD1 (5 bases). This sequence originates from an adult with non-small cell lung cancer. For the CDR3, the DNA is TGTGCCAGCTCATCCAGTGCGACAGCCTCTGGGGCCAACGTCCTGACTTTC. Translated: CASSSSATASGANVLTF.